The 26 T cell receptor beta chains below come from one sample, sequenced in a study of CD8+CD57+ T cells in acquired aplastic anemia. Patients chosen for sequencing had CD8+CD57+ cells that had expanded, as shown by flow cytometry. Genomic DNA served as template for TCR beta VDJ and CDR3 profiling. TCRdb used MiXCR to reprocess the reads, holding one entry per CDR3 protein. This sample carries approximately 200,000 distinct CDR3 sequences, approximately 51% of them seen once, and the ten largest clones take just under 20%. The sequenced material came from sorted CD4+, CD8+, or CD8+CD57+ T cells (not recorded which) from PBMCs. Receptors originate from a human donor with aplastic anemia.

At least ten counts were recorded for this clonotype. The V and J genes are TRBV29-1 and TRBJ2-3, with D unresolved. Germline CDR1 is SQVTM and CDR2 is ANQGSEA. The CDR3 spans 15 residues. Trimming took 7 bases from V and 0 from J, leaving 17 bases between them. This chain's CDR3 is CSAQSAIGSTDTQYF. The CDR3 DNA is TGCAGCGCCCAGAGCGCCATTGGGAGCACAGATACGCAGTATTTT.

V gene TRBV3-1 combines with J gene TRBJ2-2, with 8 bases matching TRBD2. Germline-derived CDR1 and CDR2 are LGHDT and YNNKEL (reference sequence). This CDR3 has 16 amino acids. V shed 4 bases, J shed 7 bases, and the junction held 11 bases outside the gene matches. CDR3 amino acids: CASSLLAGSHGGELFF. CDR3 in DNA: TGTGCCAGCAGCCTCTTAGCGGGGAGCCACGGCGGGGAGCTGTTTTTT.

This clonotype was seen a few times. The CDR3 loop reads CASSPFNINQPQHF. The CDR3 DNA reads TGTGCCAGCTCACCGTTCAACATCAATCAGCCCCAGCATTTT. The genes are TRBV18 and TRBJ1-5; no clear D. Germline loops: CDR1 KGHSH, CDR2 LQKENI. The CDR3 has 14 residues. V was trimmed by 3 bases and J by 3 bases, leaving 9 bases between them.

In regard to this clonotype: An end of the junction does not agree with germline; a read error may underlie this. This CDR3 is CASRKLQVSNNSPLHF. CDR3 nucleotide sequence: TGTGCCAGCAGGAAATTACAGGTCTCCAATAATTCACCCCTCCACTTT. The chain links TRBV2 to TRBJ1-6, with a tentative D call TRBD1 (5 bases). The CDR3 sequence is 16 residues long. The V gene's germline CDR1 is SNHLY and CDR2 FYNNEI.

This clonotype was seen a handful of times. The V gene is TRBV4-1, the J gene TRBJ2-1; the match to TRBD2 covers 11 bases. Trimming removed 1 base from V and 5 bases from J; junction bases left unmatched: 7. This CDR3 comprises 17 residues. Germline assignment: CDR1 MGHRA and CDR2 YSYEKL. The CDR3 DNA sequence: TGCGCCAGCAGCCAAGGGAAGACTAGCGGGGACCACAATGAGCAGTTCTTC. This gives the protein CASSQGKTSGDHNEQFF.

The chain recombines TRBV11-1 with TRBJ2-1; 10 bases are shared with TRBD1. Germline values: CDR1 SGHAT, CDR2 FQDESV (reference sequence). The CDR3 has 16 amino acids. J was trimmed by 2 bases and V by 1 base; bases with no gene match: 2. Here the CDR3 DNA reads TGTGCCAGCAGCTTAGAGGGGACAGGGGCCTACAATGAGCAGTTCTTC. Translated: CASSLEGTGAYNEQFF.

V is TRBV6-6 and J is TRBJ1-1; D gene ambiguous. Germline assignment: CDR1 MNHNY and CDR2 SVGAGI (reference sequence). V was trimmed by 2 bases and J by 4 bases, leaving 5 bases between them. The CDR3 is 12 residues long. The CDR3 loop is CASSYKGTEAFF. DNA of the CDR3: TGTGCCAGCAGTTACAAAGGCACTGAAGCTTTCTTT.

The DNA of the CDR3 is TGTGCCAGTAGTATCCTTAGTACTAGCGGGGGACACCAAGAGACCCAGTACTTC. Its protein is CASSILSTSGGHQETQYF. The rearrangement joins TRBV19 to TRBJ2-5; 11 bases match TRBD2. The CDR3 has 18 residues. Germline assignment: CDR1 LNHDA and CDR2 SQIVND (reference sequence). Germline trimming cut 3 bases from V and 0 bases from J; bases unmatched to any gene: 9.

The chain links TRBV5-1 to TRBJ2-7; D not resolved. This CDR3 is 15 amino acids long. Germline CDR1 is SGHRS and CDR2 is YFSETQ. V gave up 5 bases and J gave up 0 bases, with 15 bases separating them. CDR3 bases: TGCGCCAGCAGAGAGTGGATTACGAGCTCCTACGAGCAGTACTTC. Its translation: CASREWITSSYEQYF.

Turning to this clonotype: The CDR3 end shows no conserved phenylalanine or tryptophan, and so a read error is likely. Because the CDR3's place on the DNA is in doubt, the DNA is left out and the CDR3 is given as listed by TCRdb. The J gene is TRBJ2-5, the V gene TRBV9. The CDR3 adds up to 8 amino acids, both ends counted. CDR1 is SGDLS and CDR2 is YYNGEE in the germline V gene. The CDR3 loop reads CASSYVGQ.

The chain joins TRBV19 to TRBJ2-5; 11 bases fit TRBD2. The junction had 7 bases not matched to a gene; V was cut back by 3 bases and J by 4 bases. Per germline, CDR1 LNHDA and CDR2 SQIVND (reference sequence). This CDR3 region has 16 residues. The CDR3 DNA reads TGTGCCAGTAGTATGGTTCCAGGACTAGCGGGAGAGACCCAGTACTTC. As protein: CASSMVPGLAGETQYF.

This clonotype has a count of ten or more. The CDR3 DNA is TGTGCCAGCAGACCCGACAGCAATCAGCCCCAGCATTTT. Translated: CASRPDSNQPQHF. This chain uses TRBV2 with TRBJ1-5; D is uncertain. Per the germline V gene, CDR1 is SNHLY and CDR2 is FYNNEI. V gave up 6 bases and J gave up 1 base, with 7 bases separating them. The CDR3 runs to 13 residues.

The rearrangement joins TRBV12-3 or TRBV12-4 to TRBJ2-7; D remains ambiguous. Trimming removed 6 bases from V and 3 bases from J, with 15 bases in between. The CDR3 is made up of 14 amino acids. CDR3 sequence: CASSVGTELYEQYF. In nucleotides, the CDR3 is TGTGCCAGCAGCGTCGGAACGGAGCTCTACGAGCAGTACTTC.

This chain joins TRBV2 and TRBJ2-1; D might be TRBD1 (5 bases). Per germline, CDR1 SNHLY and CDR2 FYNNEI. The CDR3 has 17 amino acids. V was clipped by 5 bases and J by 1 base, with 18 bases between them. DNA of the CDR3: TGTGCCAGCAGTTCTAAACCCCAGGGATGGTCCTACAATGAGCAGTTCTTC. Translated: CASSSKPQGWSYNEQFF. Full variable domain (remainder filled in from reference TRBV2 and TRBJ2-1): EPEVTQTPSHQVTQMGQEVILRCVPISNHLYFYWYRQILGQKVEFLVSFYNNEISEKSEIFDDQFSVERPDGSNFTLKIRSTKLEDSAMYFCASSSKPQGWSYNEQFFGPGTRLTVL.

This clonotype was picked up a small number of times. The chain joins TRBV18 to TRBJ2-5; no reliable D call. The V end lost 3 bases, the J end lost 1 base, and 6 bases lay between the germline ends. Germline V gene data show CDR1 as KGHSH and CDR2 as LQKENI. The CDR3 runs to 13 residues. Here the CDR3 DNA reads TGTGCCAGCTCACCCGGGTCCCAAGAGACCCAGTACTTC. Translating gives CASSPGSQETQYF.

The CDR3 DNA sequence: TGTGCCAGCAGTTCCCCTGGAAACACCATATATTTT. Translation: CASSSPGNTIYF. The V call is TRBV7-2, the J call TRBJ1-3; D is undetermined. Trimming stripped 6 bases from V and 2 bases from J, with 5 bases between. CDR3 length: 12 amino acids. CDR1 and CDR2 (germline): SGHTA, FQGNSA.

This clonotype came up many times. The chain links TRBV19 to TRBJ2-7; 7 bases map to TRBD1. V trimming: 5 bases; J trimming: 4 bases; junction bases outside the gene matches: 5. The V gene's germline CDR1 is LNHDA and CDR2 SQIVND (reference sequence). This CDR3 spans 13 amino acids. CDR3 bases: TGTGCCAGTAGTTCGGGACAGTCATACGAGCAGTACTTC. Protein sequence: CASSSGQSYEQYF.

This clonotype was counted at least ten times. V is TRBV7-9 and J is TRBJ1-5; D call uncertain. The CDR3 runs to 14 residues. The V gene lost 0 bases and the J gene lost 11 bases, with 14 bases spanning the gap. Germline CDR1 and CDR2: SEHNR and FQNEAQ (reference sequence). CDR3 loop: CASSLAVLPGAQHF. Here the CDR3 DNA reads TGTGCCAGCAGCTTAGCGGTCTTACCCGGCGCCCAGCATTTT. Supplemented by reference TRBV7-9 and TRBJ1-5, the full variable domain reads DTGVSQNPRHKITKRGQNVTFRCDPISEHNRLYWYRQTLGQGPEFLTYFQNEAQLEKSRLLSDRFSAERPKGSFSTLEIQRTEQGDSAMYLCASSLAVLPGAQHFGDGTRLSIL.

This clonotype came up many times. The chain employs TRBV11-2 and TRBJ2-7, with a weak D call TRBD2 (6 bases). V lost 3 bases and J 3 bases, leaving 15 bases between the germline ends. Germline V gene sequence: CDR1 SGHAT, CDR2 FQNNGV. The CDR3 is 15 amino acids. Here the CDR3 reads CASSFGQGGIYEQYF. CDR3 coding DNA: TGTGCCAGCAGCTTCGGCCAGGGAGGAATCTACGAGCAGTACTTC.

At least ten counts were recorded for this clonotype. The CDR3 region is CASSGGLAGDDEQFF. CDR3 nucleotide sequence: TGCGCCAGCAGTGGAGGACTAGCGGGGGACGATGAGCAGTTCTTC. The rearrangement joins TRBV10-1 to TRBJ2-1; 13 positions match TRBD2. Germline V gives CDR1 WNHNN, CDR2 SYGVQD (reference sequence). V lost 4 bases to trimming and J lost 8 bases; unmatched junction nucleotides: 5. The CDR3 is 15 amino acids.

This clonotype was seen a few times. V gene TRBV30 combines with J gene TRBJ2-7; TRBD1 is a possible D gene (6 bases). The CDR3 has 13 residues. Trimming removed 4 bases from V and 7 bases from J, with 17 bases in between. CDR1 is GTSNPN and CDR2 is SVGIG in the germline V gene (reference sequence). The CDR3 here is CAWTRTDGWEQYF. As DNA, the CDR3 is TGTGCCTGGACTAGGACAGATGGCTGGGAGCAGTACTTC.

The chain combines TRBV5-1 with TRBJ2-3; 8 positions agree with TRBD1. CDR1 and CDR2 from the germline V gene are SGHRS and YFSETQ. Trimming at V came to 7 bases and at J to 0 bases, leaving 7 bases not matched to a gene. This CDR3 has 15 residues. The DNA for the CDR3 is TGCGCCAGCCGACCCGGGACAGGCAGCACAGATACGCAGTATTTT. Amino acids: CASRPGTGSTDTQYF.

The chain has TRBV3-1 and TRBJ1-6, with D hard to call. Per germline, CDR1 LGHDT and CDR2 YNNKEL (reference sequence). The CDR3 is made up of 15 amino acids. Trimming stripped 7 bases from V and 10 bases from J, with 20 bases between. The CDR3 reads CASTPWELGRSPLHF. CDR3 DNA sequence: TGTGCCAGCACCCCGTGGGAGTTAGGCAGGTCACCCCTCCACTTT.

This clonotype was detected many times. V usage is TRBV13 and J usage is TRBJ1-1; weak D call: TRBD1 (5 bases). V was cut by 7 bases and J by 0 bases, with 18 bases left in between. This CDR3 has 16 amino acids. Germline V lookup: CDR1 PRHDT, CDR2 FYEKMQ (reference sequence). The CDR3 DNA follows: TGTGCCAGCACCCCCGGGGGTATTGGGATGAACACTGAAGCTTTCTTT. It translates to CASTPGGIGMNTEAFF.

V is TRBV19 and J is TRBJ1-1, with D uncertain. Germline V gene data show CDR1 as LNHDA and CDR2 as SQIVND (reference sequence). The ends were cut back, 4 bases at V and 5 bases at J, with 11 bases in the middle. The CDR3 has 13 residues. DNA of the CDR3: TGTGCCAGTAGTACGTGGGGAGAAACTGAAGCTTTCTTT. Protein product: CASSTWGETEAFF.

The chain is built from TRBV19 and TRBJ2-4, with D possibly TRBD1 on 6 matching bases. The V gene's germline CDR1 is LNHDA and CDR2 SQIVND (reference sequence). V gave up 8 bases and J gave up 4 bases, with 12 bases separating them. The CDR3 has 13 residues. The CDR3 nucleotides are TGTGCCAGTGGAGCCGACAGGAAAAACATTCAGTACTTC. Translating gives CASGADRKNIQYF.